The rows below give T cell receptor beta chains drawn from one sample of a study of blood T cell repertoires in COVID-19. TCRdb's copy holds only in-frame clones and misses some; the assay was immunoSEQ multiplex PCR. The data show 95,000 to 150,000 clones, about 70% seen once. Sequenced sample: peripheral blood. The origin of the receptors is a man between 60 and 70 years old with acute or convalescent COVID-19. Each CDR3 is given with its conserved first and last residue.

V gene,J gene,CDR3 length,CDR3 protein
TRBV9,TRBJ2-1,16,CASSLLLAGPYNEQFF
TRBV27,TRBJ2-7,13,CASSSDRNYEQYF
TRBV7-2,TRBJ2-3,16,CASSPPGTSPLDTQYF
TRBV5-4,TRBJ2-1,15,CASSWKTAGGGEQFF
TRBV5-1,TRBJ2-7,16,CASSPIDRTGNYEQYF
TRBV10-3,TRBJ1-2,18,CAISERGGQFYRAYGYTF
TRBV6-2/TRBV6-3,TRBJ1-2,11,CASSYLAGYTF
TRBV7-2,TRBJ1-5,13,CASSFAVNQPQHF
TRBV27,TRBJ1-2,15,CASSKTGTGVYGYTF
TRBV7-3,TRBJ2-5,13,CASSTLAQETQYF
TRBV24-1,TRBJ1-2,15,CATSLGQKYNYGYTF
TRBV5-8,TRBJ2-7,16,CASSSPLAGGVYEQYF
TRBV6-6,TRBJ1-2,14,CASSFSPGENGYTF
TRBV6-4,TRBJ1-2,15,CASSDSSHRGYGYTF
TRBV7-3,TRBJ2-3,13,CASSSRREGLQYF
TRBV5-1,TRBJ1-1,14,CASSQGQVYTEAFF
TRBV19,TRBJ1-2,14,CASSSRGPNYGYTF
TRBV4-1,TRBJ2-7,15,CASSSEDRMTYEQYF
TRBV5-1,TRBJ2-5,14,CASSLATAQETQYF
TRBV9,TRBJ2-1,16,CASSVDSRGSYNEQFF
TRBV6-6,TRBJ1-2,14,CASSASFSNYGYTF
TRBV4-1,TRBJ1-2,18,CASSQDPRPGQGYGGYTF
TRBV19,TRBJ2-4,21,CASSMGGTSGSWWLAKNIQYF
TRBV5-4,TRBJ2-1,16,CASSLGRRGGTHEQFF
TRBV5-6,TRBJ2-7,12,CASSRDTYEQYF
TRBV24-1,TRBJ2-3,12,CATSDPLDTQYF
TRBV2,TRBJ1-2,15,CASTLSRGLADGYTF
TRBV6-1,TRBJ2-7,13,CASSDRGGYEQYF
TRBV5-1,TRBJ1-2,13,CASSLEGAYGYTF
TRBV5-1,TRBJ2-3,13,CASSFRDTDTQYF
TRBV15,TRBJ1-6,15,CATSRDRGSGRPLHF
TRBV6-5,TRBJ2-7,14,CASMSQDRRYEQYF
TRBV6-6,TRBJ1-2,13,CASSYWTGDGYTF
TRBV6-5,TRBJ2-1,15,CASSLKTSSYNEQFF
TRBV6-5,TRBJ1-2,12,CASSYFGGGYTF
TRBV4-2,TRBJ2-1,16,CASSQTGRSSYNEQFF
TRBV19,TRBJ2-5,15,CASKDSSGSSETQYF
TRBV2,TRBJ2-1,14,CASSEQGLYNEQFF
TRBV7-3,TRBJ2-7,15,CASSLASGQQYEQYF
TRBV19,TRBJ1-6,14,CASSSGTHNSPLHF
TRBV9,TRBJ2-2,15,CASSVVQGATGELFF
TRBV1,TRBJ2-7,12,CTSSQDLLEQYF
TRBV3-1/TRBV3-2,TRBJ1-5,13,CASSQGPDQPQHF
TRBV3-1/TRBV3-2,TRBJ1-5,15,CASSRGTGVTQPQHF
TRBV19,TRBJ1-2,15,CASSRSSSLNYGYTF
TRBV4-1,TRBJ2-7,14,CASSLRDRDYEQYF
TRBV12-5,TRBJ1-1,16,CASDPPGAGVGSEAFF
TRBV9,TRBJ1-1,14,CASSPRTGTTEAFF
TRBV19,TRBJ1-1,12,CASRRENTEAFF
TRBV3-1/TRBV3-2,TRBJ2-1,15,CASSLEGTGGHEQFF
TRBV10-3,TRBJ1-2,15,CAISDRGHTNYGYTF
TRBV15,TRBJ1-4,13,CATSTRTREKLFF
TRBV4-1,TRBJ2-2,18,CASTGTRGQGFLGGELFF
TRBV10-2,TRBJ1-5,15,CASSADTSGTQPQHF
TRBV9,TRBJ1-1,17,CASSASQMTGANTEAFF